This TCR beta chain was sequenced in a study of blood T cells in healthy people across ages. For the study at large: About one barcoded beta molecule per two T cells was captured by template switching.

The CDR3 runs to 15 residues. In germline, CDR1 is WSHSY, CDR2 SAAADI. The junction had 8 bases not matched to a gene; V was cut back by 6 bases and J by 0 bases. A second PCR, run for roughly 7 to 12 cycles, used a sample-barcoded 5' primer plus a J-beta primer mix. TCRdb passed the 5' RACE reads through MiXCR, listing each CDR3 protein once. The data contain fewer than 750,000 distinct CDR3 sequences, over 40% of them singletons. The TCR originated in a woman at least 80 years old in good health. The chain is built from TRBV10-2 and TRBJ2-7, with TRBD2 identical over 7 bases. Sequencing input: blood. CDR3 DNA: TGCGCCAGCAGATCCCTAGCGGCCATCTCCTACGAGCAGTACTTC. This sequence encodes CASRSLAAISYEQYF.